This record looks at one T cell receptor beta chain sequence and its context. Its antigen is not known. This entry belongs to a study of cytomegalovirus exposure and HLA in healthy donors. Points from the study as a whole: Segments of the TCR beta V type were, in most cases, productive about 87% or about 30% of the time in an earlier analysis.

PCR was performed using 60 Vbeta and 13 Jbeta primers. In the study's own analysis: There were around 78 million unique TCR beta chains by a later count, and 10 million to 12 million of them were shared. The protocol was immunoSEQ multiplex PCR, while the TCRdb copy is restricted to in-frame clones and leaves out a portion. The V and J calls and clone size are taken from that table; D and trimming were inferred from the DNA. The table records approximately 140,000 clones, roughly four fifths of them present only once. V lost 3 bases to trimming and J lost 1 base; unmatched junction nucleotides: 7. The CDR3 contains 16 residues. Germline lookup yields CDR1 SNHLY and CDR2 FYNNEI.

Sequencing was performed on PBMCs. The origin of this receptor is a female donor in good health and CMV-seronegative. The V gene is TRBV2, the J gene TRBJ2-3, with 7 bases fitting TRBD1. DNA of the CDR3: TGTGCCAGCAGTGACAGGGGGACGTCCGGCACAGATACGCAGTATTTT. It codes for CASSDRGTSGTDTQYF.